The 30 T cell receptor beta chains presented below share a single source sample, sequenced in a study of radiotherapy plus CTLA-4 blockade in lung cancer. Sequencing used immunoSEQ multiplex PCR; TCRdb keeps in-frame clones, though not all of them. The sample shows about 84,000 clones, 72% of them seen only once. Material: peripheral blood, obtained from a patient treated with radiotherapy plus ipilimumab. These receptors were collected from a human donor with non-small cell lung cancer that progressed on radiotherapy plus ipilimumab.

The CDR3 DNA reads as TGTGCCAGCAGTGGTCAGTGGGGGCGCCTCTTGGTGGAAAACACCATATATTTT. Protein product: CASSGQWGRLLVENTIYF. V and J are TRBV2 and TRBJ1-3, with a weak D call TRBD1 (6 bases). The V end lost 4 bases, the J end lost 6 bases, and 25 bases lay between the germline ends. CDR1 and CDR2 (germline): SNHLY, FYNNEI. The CDR3 totals 18 residues. The whole variable domain, remainder taken from reference TRBV2 and TRBJ1-3, is EPEVTQTPSHQVTQMGQEVILRCVPISNHLYFYWYRQILGQKVEFLVSFYNNEISEKSEIFDDQFSVERPDGSNFTLKIRSTKLEDSAMYFCASSGQWGRLLVENTIYFGEGSWLTVV.

The chain joins TRBV7-2 to TRBJ1-1; 8 nucleotides match TRBD1. V shed 0 bases and J 1 base; nucleotides not matched to a gene: 7. CDR3 length: 17 residues. From germline, CDR1 is SGHTA and CDR2 FQGNSA. CDR3 protein: CASSLARTGWPNTEAFF. In nucleotides, the CDR3 is TGTGCCAGCAGCTTAGCGCGGACAGGGTGGCCGAACACTGAAGCTTTCTTT.

The chain joins TRBV29-1 to TRBJ1-1, with D tentatively TRBD1 (5 bases). From germline, CDR1 is SQVTM and CDR2 ANQGSEA. This CDR3 comprises 12 residues. The V and J ends lost 0 bases and 10 bases respectively, with 12 bases between them. CDR3 sequence reads: CSVEDGSGGAFF. Written as DNA, the CDR3 is TGCAGCGTTGAAGACGGATCCGGGGGAGCTTTCTTT.

The V call is TRBV4-3, the J call TRBJ1-4; tentative D call: TRBD1 (5 bases). The V end was cut by 1 base, the J end by 5 bases, with 8 bases between. Germline CDR1 reads LGHNA; CDR2 reads YSLEER. There are 14 residues in the CDR3. The CDR3, as DNA: TGCGCCAGCAGCCAAGCCAGGGTGAATGAAAAACTGTTTTTT. It translates to CASSQARVNEKLFF.

The chain joins TRBV28 to TRBJ1-4, with D perhaps matching TRBD1 (5 bases). Germline loops: CDR1 MDHEN, CDR2 SYDVKM. The CDR3 totals 12 residues. Trimming took off 5 bases at V and 12 bases at J, with 13 bases between the two ends. CDR3 in DNA: TGTGCCAGCAGTCGAGTCAGAGGGGAACTGTTTTTT. Encoded protein: CASSRVRGELFF.

This chain joins TRBV9 and TRBJ1-3; 10 bases fit TRBD1. CDR1 is SGDLS and CDR2 is YYNGEE in the germline V gene. The ends lost 0 bases at V and 8 bases at J; junction bases unmatched: 5. CDR3 length equals 15 residues. The CDR3 DNA sequence: TGTGCCAGCAGCGTAGGACAGGGGGCAGGAGACACCATATATTTT. Residues: CASSVGQGAGDTIYF.

This clone was seen just once. The V call is TRBV9, the J call TRBJ2-4; 7 bases fit TRBD1. V shed 3 bases and J 5 bases; nucleotides not matched to a gene: 5. Per the germline V gene, CDR1 is SGDLS and CDR2 is YYNGEE. The CDR3 spans 14 residues. The CDR3 DNA is TGTGCCAGCAGCGACAGGGGAACGGAAAACATTCAGTACTTC. The encoded protein is CASSDRGTENIQYF.

The gene calls are TRBV11-3 and TRBJ2-3, with D possibly called TRBD1 or TRBD2 (6 bases each). Looked up from germline, CDR1 is SGHNT and CDR2 is YENEEA. This CDR3 has 15 amino acids. Trimming took off 0 bases at V and 6 bases at J, with 13 bases between the two ends. CDR3 amino acids: CASSLDGRGGDTQYF. The CDR3 nucleotides are TGTGCCAGCAGCTTAGATGGTCGAGGGGGGGATACGCAGTATTTT.

The chain employs TRBV28 and TRBJ1-2, with 7 bases that match TRBD1. The germline CDR1 and CDR2 sequences are MDHEN and SYDVKM. The CDR3 length is 14 residues. V lost 6 bases and J lost 4; bases outside the gene matches: 8. This CDR3 is CASSPWGQSYGYTF. The CDR3 bases are TGTGCCAGCAGCCCCTGGGGACAGTCCTATGGCTACACCTTC.

The chain carries TRBV16 and TRBJ1-2, with TRBD1 as a possible D gene (5 bases). Germline V gives CDR1 KGHSY, CDR2 FQNENV. With 0 bases removed from V and 2 bases from J, the gap between germline ends came to 13 bases. The CDR3 covers 16 residues. The CDR3 region is CASSQSSGRENYGYTF. The CDR3 DNA sequence: TGTGCCAGCAGCCAATCGTCCGGCAGGGAAAACTATGGCTACACCTTC.

In its sample, this clone was seen a few times. Other DNA variants within this sample encode the same CDR3. The chain employs TRBV28 and TRBJ1-2, with 7 positions matching TRBD1. The V gene end was trimmed by 3 bases and the J gene end by 0 bases; junction bases not matched to a gene: 1. Germline CDR1 reads MDHEN; CDR2 reads SYDVKM. This CDR3 is 14 amino acids long. CDR3 residues: CASSLTGPNYGYTF. CDR3 DNA sequence: TGTGCCAGCAGTTTGACAGGGCCTAACTATGGCTACACCTTC.

The chain is built from TRBV4-1 and TRBJ1-5; D is ambiguous. This CDR3 is 15 amino acids long. Germline CDR1 reads MGHRA; CDR2 reads YSYEKL. The V gene lost 2 bases and the J gene lost 0 bases, with 8 bases spanning the gap. In DNA, the CDR3 is TGCGCCAGCAGCCAAACCGGACTTAGCAATCAGCCCCAGCATTTT. Translated: CASSQTGLSNQPQHF.

This chain connects TRBV7-9 to TRBJ2-7, with D unclear. The CDR3 covers 15 residues. CDR1 is SEHNR and CDR2 is FQNEAQ in the germline V gene (reference sequence). V lost 4 bases, J lost 3 bases, and 16 bases lay in between. CDR3 loop: CASSSTSDRVYEQYF. The CDR3 DNA follows: TGTGCCAGCAGCTCCACGTCGGACCGCGTCTACGAGCAGTACTTC.

The genes are TRBV6-1 and TRBJ2-7; 7 positions agree with TRBD2. This CDR3 region has 14 residues. The V gene's germline CDR1 is MNHNS and CDR2 SASEGT. V was clipped by 0 bases and J by 3 bases; unmatched bases: 2. In nucleotides, the CDR3 is TGTGCCAGCAGTGAAGCGCGGGGGTTCTACGAGCAGTACTTC. Its translation is CASSEARGFYEQYF.

This chain joins TRBV6-5 and TRBJ2-7; D remains ambiguous. The ends were cut back, 2 bases at V and 4 bases at J, with 9 bases in the middle. CDR1 and CDR2 from the germline V gene are MNHEY and SVGAGI. The CDR3 sequence is 13 residues long. The CDR3 nucleotides read TGTGCCAGCAGTTACGACCGAGGATACGAGCAGTACTTC. Amino acid sequence: CASSYDRGYEQYF.

V is TRBV11-3 and J is TRBJ2-2; a possible D gene is TRBD2 (6 bases). V shed 1 base and J shed 1 base, with 10 bases lying between them. The CDR3 sequence is 16 residues long. The V gene's germline CDR1 is SGHNT and CDR2 YENEEA. In DNA form, the CDR3 reads TGTGCCAGCAGCTTAGTGGCGGGGATGAACACCGGGGAGCTGTTTTTT. It encodes CASSLVAGMNTGELFF. The complete variable domain, with remaining parts taken from reference TRBV11-3 and TRBJ2-2, reads EAGVVQSPRYKIIEKKQPVAFWCNPISGHNTLYWYLQNLGQGPELLIRYENEEAVDDSQLPKDRFSAERLKGVDSTLKIQPAELGDSAVYLCASSLVAGMNTGELFFGEGSRLTVL.

This clone was recorded a few times. The chain joins TRBV6-6 to TRBJ2-7; TRBD2 is a possible D gene (5 bases). Trimming took 2 bases from V and 6 from J, leaving 11 bases between them. This CDR3 comprises 13 residues. CDR1 is MNHNY, CDR2 SVGAGI, per germline (reference sequence). In DNA form, the CDR3 reads TGTGCCAGCAGTTACGGAGCGGATACCGAGCAGTACTTC. Protein product: CASSYGADTEQYF.

Points on this clone: The same CDR3 also results from other DNA sequences found in this sample. The CDR3 DNA sequence: TGTGCCAGCAGTTCCGGACTGTACAATGAGCAGTTCTTC. Translating gives CASSSGLYNEQFF. The V gene is TRBV27, the J gene TRBJ2-1; TRBD2 might be the D (5 bases). V dropped 4 bases and J dropped 4 bases, with 8 bases sitting between them. The CDR3 contains 13 residues. Germline loops: CDR1 MNHEY, CDR2 SMNVEV (reference sequence).

The chain is built from TRBV2 and TRBJ2-5, with 7 bases identical to TRBD2. J lost 4 bases, V lost 11 bases, and 10 bases had no gene match. The CDR3 sequence is 13 residues long. In germline, CDR1 is SNHLY, CDR2 FYNNEI. CDR3 amino acids: CAGGVGGGETQYF. The CDR3 nucleotides are TGTGCCGGGGGGGTCGGCGGGGGAGAGACCCAGTACTTC. The full variable domain, rest sourced from reference TRBV2 and TRBJ2-5, is EPEVTQTPSHQVTQMGQEVILRCVPISNHLYFYWYRQILGQKVEFLVSFYNNEISEKSEIFDDQFSVERPDGSNFTLKIRSTKLEDSAMYFCAGGVGGGETQYFGPGTRLLVL.

J is TRBJ2-7 and V is TRBV5-1; D is unresolved. Per germline, CDR1 SGHRS and CDR2 YFSETQ. V lost 0 bases and J 1 base, leaving 8 bases between the germline ends. The CDR3 is 14 residues long. CDR3 sequence: CASSLASLSYEQYF. CDR3 nucleotide sequence: TGCGCCAGCAGCTTGGCCTCCTTGTCCTACGAGCAGTACTTC.

The J gene is TRBJ2-1, the V gene TRBV5-1; the match to TRBD2 covers 11 bases. V dropped 5 bases and J dropped 2; count of bases not matched to a gene: 6. Germline V CDR1 and CDR2: SGHRS, YFSETQ. The CDR3 loop spans 16 amino acids. In nucleotides, the CDR3 is TGCGCCAGCAGTTCGTATAGCGGGAGGGCCTACAATGAGCAGTTCTTC. It specifies CASSSYSGRAYNEQFF. Supplemented by reference TRBV5-1 and TRBJ2-1, the full variable domain reads KAGVTQTPRYLIKTRGQQVTLSCSPISGHRSVSWYQQTPGQGLQFLFEYFSETQRNKGNFPGRFSGRQFSNSRSEMNVSTLELGDSALYLCASSSYSGRAYNEQFFGPGTRLTVL.

The gene calls are TRBV2 and TRBJ1-4; D gene ambiguous. The germline CDR1 and CDR2 sequences are SNHLY and FYNNEI. Between the trimmed V and J ends, which lost 8 bases and 4 bases, there was a span of 11 bases. This CDR3 region has 13 residues. CDR3: CASVGDFNEKLFF. The CDR3 bases are TGTGCCAGCGTTGGAGATTTTAATGAAAAACTGTTTTTT.

A remark on this clone: Other DNA sequences in the same sample also yield this CDR3. The chain's CDR3 is CAWSGLSGANVLTF. CDR3 in DNA: TGTGCCTGGAGCGGCCTCTCTGGGGCCAACGTCCTGACTTTC. J is TRBJ2-6 and V is TRBV30; D gene unclear. Germline V gene lookup returns CDR1 GTSNPN and CDR2 SVGIG (reference sequence). The CDR3 covers 14 residues. Trimming took 3 bases from V and 0 from J, leaving 6 bases between them.

In DNA, the CDR3 is TGTGCCAGCAGCCGCGGACTAGCGGGAGTAGCCGAGCAGTACTTC. Translation: CASSRGLAGVAEQYF. This sequence joins TRBV5-4 and TRBJ2-7, with 13 bases fitting TRBD2. The germline gives CDR1 SGHNT, CDR2 YYREEE (reference sequence). The CDR3 sequence is 15 residues long. Trimming took 4 bases from V and 6 from J; bases not matched to a gene: 7.

V gene TRBV7-2 combines with J gene TRBJ2-5; possibly TRBD1 for D (5 bases). Between the trimmed V and J ends, which lost 1 base and 3 bases, there was a span of 9 bases. CDR3 size: 14 residues. Germline CDR1 reads SGHTA; CDR2 reads FQGNSA. The CDR3 region is CASSLVNRKETQYF. DNA of the CDR3: TGTGCCAGCAGCTTAGTTAACAGGAAAGAGACCCAGTACTTC. Full variable domain (outside the CDR3, taken from reference TRBV7-2 and TRBJ2-5): GAGVSQSPSNKVTEKGKDVELRCDPISGHTALYWYRQSLGQGLEFLIYFQGNSAPDKSGLPSDRFSAERTGGSVSTLTIQRTQQEDSAVYLCASSLVNRKETQYFGPGTRLLVL.

This clone is deemed medium-sized. The chain joins TRBV5-3 to TRBJ1-5; weak D call: TRBD1 (6 bases). TRBV5-3 is an ORF for which the function is uncertain. This CDR3 region has 19 residues. V was shortened by 0 bases and J by 0 bases, with 19 bases between the two germline ends. CDR3 region: CARSLASGGQENSNQPQHF. The CDR3 bases are TGTGCCAGAAGCTTGGCCAGCGGGGGGCAGGAAAATAGCAATCAGCCCCAGCATTTT.

This rearrangement joins TRBV19 to TRBJ1-6; the D is unclear. Looked up from germline, CDR1 is LNHDA and CDR2 is SQIVND (reference sequence). V was clipped by 6 bases and J by 7 bases, with 16 bases between them. The CDR3 runs to 15 residues. CDR3 amino acids: CASRTGPSTNSPLHF. The CDR3 region has the DNA TGTGCCAGTAGGACGGGTCCCTCAACAAATTCACCCCTCCACTTT.

The V gene is TRBV7-2, the J gene TRBJ1-2; no definite D call. Germline V gene lookup returns CDR1 SGHTA and CDR2 FQGNSA. The CDR3 has 15 amino acids. Trimming left V 1 base short and J 4 bases short, with 13 bases between. This chain's CDR3 is CASSLGPTQGYGYTF. As DNA, the CDR3 is TGTGCCAGCAGCTTAGGGCCGACACAAGGCTATGGCTACACCTTC.

CDR3 DNA sequence: TGTGCCTGGAGGGACAGGGGAGCCTACGAGCAGTACTTC. Protein sequence: CAWRDRGAYEQYF. The gene calls are TRBV30 and TRBJ2-7; TRBD1 matches at 9 bases. The CDR3 covers 13 residues. After removal of 3 bases from V and 2 bases from J, the junction contained 2 bases not matched to a gene. Germline lookup yields CDR1 GTSNPN and CDR2 SVGIG (reference sequence).

The table lists this clone with a count of one. The rearrangement uses TRBV2 and TRBJ1-3; no reliable D call. Germline V lookup: CDR1 SNHLY, CDR2 FYNNEI. V was shortened by 6 bases and J by 4 bases, with 10 bases between the two germline ends. The CDR3 totals 13 residues. The CDR3: CASRQDGGNTIYF. As DNA, the CDR3 is TGTGCCAGCAGGCAAGACGGGGGAAACACCATATATTTT.